This T cell receptor beta chain was obtained from a study of T cell repertoires in cytomegalovirus infection. TCRdb called the reads again in MiXCR, with one record for every CDR3 protein. The sample has roughly 990,000 distinct CDR3 sequences, under 40% seen once; the top ten hold 13%. This clonotype has just a few counts. The antigen remains undetermined. CDR1 SEHNR and CDR2 FQNEAQ come from the germline V gene (reference sequence). V shed 5 bases and J 0 bases; nucleotides not matched to a gene: 4. The CDR3 is 14 residues long. Source: cultured CD8+ T cells from PBMCs, taken from culture after CMV antigen stimulation. The chain recombines TRBV7-9 with TRBJ2-7; 7 bases map to TRBD1. The receptor was derived from a human donor in good health (CMV status not recorded). Some clones in this sample may be carry-over from other donors' samples. The CDR3 region is CASSNRDSSYEQYV. In DNA form, the CDR3 reads TGTGCCAGCAGCAACCGGGACAGCTCCTACGAGCAGTACGTC.